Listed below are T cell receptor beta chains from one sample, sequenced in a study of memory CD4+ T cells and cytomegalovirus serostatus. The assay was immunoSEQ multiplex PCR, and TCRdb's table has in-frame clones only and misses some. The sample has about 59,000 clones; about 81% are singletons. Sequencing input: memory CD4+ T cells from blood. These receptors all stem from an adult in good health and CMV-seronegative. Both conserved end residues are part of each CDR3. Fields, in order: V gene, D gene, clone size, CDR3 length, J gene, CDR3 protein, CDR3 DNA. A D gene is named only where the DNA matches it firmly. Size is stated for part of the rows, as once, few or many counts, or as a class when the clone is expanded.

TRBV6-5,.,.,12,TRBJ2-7,CASSRTRGEQYF,TGTGCCAGCAGTAGGACGAGAGGAGAGCAGTACTTC
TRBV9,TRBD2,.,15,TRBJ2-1,CASSGGLAGHNEQFF,TGTGCCAGCAGCGGGGGACTAGCGGGCCACAATGAGCAGTTCTTC
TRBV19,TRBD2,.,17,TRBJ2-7,CASTPAGSGRAAWEQYF,TGTGCCAGTACTCCCGCGGGTAGCGGGAGGGCCGCGTGGGAGCAGTACTTC
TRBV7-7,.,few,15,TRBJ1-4,CASSSGRTTNEKLFF,TGTGCTAGCAGCTCCGGGAGGACAACTAATGAAAAACTGTTTTTT
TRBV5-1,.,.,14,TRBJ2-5,CASSPGTNQETQYF,TGCGCCAGCAGCCCTGGGACAAACCAGGAGACCCAGTACTTC
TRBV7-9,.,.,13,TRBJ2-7,CASSLSSSYEQYF,TGTGCCAGCAGCTTGTCTAGTTCCTACGAGCAGTACTTC
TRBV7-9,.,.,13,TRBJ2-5,CASSMGGAKTQYF,TGTGCCAGCAGCATGGGCGGGGCGAAGACCCAGTACTTC
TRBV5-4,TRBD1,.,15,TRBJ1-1,CASSTGGQANTEAFF,TGTGCCAGCAGCACAGGCGGACAGGCGAACACTGAAGCTTTCTTT
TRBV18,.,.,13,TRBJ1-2,CASSPRPGEGYTF,TGTGCCAGCTCACCACGGCCAGGAGAGGGCTACACCTTC
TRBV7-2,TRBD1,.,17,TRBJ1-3,CASSASGGQFSGNTIYF,TGTGCCAGCAGCGCCTCAGGGGGGCAGTTCTCTGGAAACACCATATATTTT
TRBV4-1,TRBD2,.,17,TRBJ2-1,CASSQDRTSGSGNEQFF,TGCGCCAGCAGCCAAGACCGAACTAGCGGGAGCGGGAATGAGCAGTTCTTC
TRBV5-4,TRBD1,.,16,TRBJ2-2,CASSLARTGGHGELFF,TGTGCCAGCAGCTTGGCGAGGACAGGGGGCCACGGGGAGCTGTTTTTT
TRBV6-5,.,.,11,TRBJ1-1,CASSYSGGAFF,TGTGCCAGCAGTTACTCTGGGGGAGCTTTCTTT
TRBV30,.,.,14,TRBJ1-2,CAWSRTGRGDGYTF,TGTGCCTGGAGTAGAACAGGGCGCGGAGATGGCTACACCTTC
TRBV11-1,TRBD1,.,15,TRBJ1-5,CASSGQVEGRQPQHF,TGTGCCAGCAGCGGACAGGTTGAAGGACGTCAGCCCCAGCATTTT
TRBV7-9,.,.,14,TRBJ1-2,CASSLITAGRGYTF,TGTGCCAGCAGCTTAATAACTGCAGGACGAGGCTACACCTTC
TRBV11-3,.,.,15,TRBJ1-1,CASSLTGRMNTEAFF,TGTGCCAGCAGCCTGACAGGACGCATGAACACTGAAGCTTTCTTT
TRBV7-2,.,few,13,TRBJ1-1,CASREDMNTEAFF,TGTGCCAGCAGAGAAGACATGAACACTGAAGCTTTCTTT